This record looks at one T cell receptor (beta chain) sequence and its context. This clone was picked up a small number of times. Its specific antigen is unknown. Base qualities are not recorded, but no much larger clone differs from it by a single base. CDR1 and CDR2 were assigned from the germline V gene (reference sequence) as MNHNY and SVGAGI. The CDR3, cysteine through phenylalanine, is 14 amino acids long. The CDR3 DNA has 42 bases and is translated from base 1. The V and J ends are trimmed by 3 bases and 4 bases, leaving 13 bases between them. This record belongs to a study of T cell changes during pregnancy in multiple sclerosis (dated by TCRdb to between 2017 and 2020). Turning to the overall study: The study looked at changes in the T cell repertoire across pregnancy in women with multiple sclerosis.

Libraries were made using the immunoSEQ multiplex PCR assay. This is the immuneACCESS table as TCRdb keeps it, with only in-frame sequences that have V and J called. A part of the clones is gone; compared with another copy, unresolved V genes explain less than half, and the rest is unexplained. For this sample there are 50,000 to 60,000 clones; roughly nine tenths appear just once. The top ten hold about 0.4% of the sample. This clonotype originated in a female donor with multiple sclerosis, enrolled in a pregnancy study. The sample here was CD4+ T cells from peripheral blood mononuclear cells, taken in the third trimester of pregnancy. The sequence joins TRBV6-6 to TRBJ2-7; the best D guess is TRBD2, with 6 bases matching. The DNA is as follows: TGTGCCAGCAGTTATCCCGGGGGACCGTACGAGCAGTACTTC. Translated, it gives CASSYPGGPYEQYF.